The T cell receptor beta chain described here comes from a study of blood T cell repertoires in COVID-19. Study background: The United States, Italy and Spain provided the acute and convalescent COVID-19 samples. T cells, B-cell-depleted T cells, or PBMCs provided the cDNA or gDNA that served as material.

V lost 6 bases, J lost 3 bases, and 6 bases stayed unmatched. Germline loops: CDR1 SGHTA, CDR2 FQGNSA. The CDR3 runs 14 residues. As originally analysed: Amplifying reference gene primers gave estimates of nucleated cell counts. Profiling relied on immunoSEQ multiplex PCR, and the TCRdb table lists in-frame clones only, not all of them. V, J and clone size derive from that table, while D and trimming were established from the DNA sequence. The data show about 27,000 clones, roughly nine tenths seen once. Input material: peripheral blood. The J gene is TRBJ2-7, the V gene TRBV7-2, with TRBD1 identical over 9 bases. This clonotype was obtained from a human donor with active COVID-19. The donor label of this sample is uncertain. The CDR3 here is CASRGQGSIYEQYF. The CDR3 nucleotides read TGTGCCAGCAGGGGACAGGGTTCGATCTACGAGCAGTACTTC.